This TCR beta chain is from a study of T cells in localized non-small cell lung cancer. The CDR3 consists of 14 residues. V gave up 6 bases and J gave up 2 bases, with 12 bases separating them. Germline CDR1 is SNHLY and CDR2 is FYNNEI. Method: immunoSEQ multiplex PCR; TCRdb's copy keeps in-frame clones and lacks some. Counted here are 30,000 or so clones, about 92% occurring once; the ten biggest clones make up about 1.9%. Overall study results and limits: Longer survival (overall) was linked to higher T cell density in blood. Appearing in adjacent lung were a median approximately 60 of the top 100 tumor clones. Sequencing covered just one tumor region, so heterogeneity cannot be ruled out. Uninvolved adjacent lung showed higher T cell clonality than tumor.

Notes on this clone: Its specificity is unknown.

The origin of this receptor is an older female donor with stage I lung adenocarcinoma. This specimen consisted of peripheral blood, obtained before any cancer treatment. This chain joins TRBV2 and TRBJ2-3, with no clear D. Here the CDR3 DNA reads TGTGCCAGCAGCGACGACTCTCACACAGATACGCAGTATTTT. Its translation is CASSDDSHTDTQYF.